A selection of T cell receptor beta chains follows, all from one sample in a study of shared clonotypes between healthy human individuals. Assay: immunoSEQ multiplex PCR; the TCRdb copy retains only in-frame clones and omits some. Seen here are more than 900,000 clones, approximately 80% observed once, and the top ten hold 0.5% to 0.65%. The specimen sequenced was memory CD4+ T cells from PBMCs. The receptors shown here come from a man between 18 and 29 years old in good health. Some clones in this sample may be carry-over from other donors' samples. CDR3s include the opening cysteine and the closing phenylalanine or tryptophan. The order of the fields is J gene, V gene, clone size, D gene, CDR3 protein, CDR3 DNA. A D gene is named only where the DNA matches it firmly. Clone size is not always given. Where it is, it says once, few, many or a class for expanded clones.

J: TRBJ2-3; V: TRBV6-4; size: many; D: NA; CDR3: CASSDRRGDTQYF; DNA: TGTGCCAGCAGTGACCGTCGGGGCGATACGCAGTATTTT
J: TRBJ2-7; V: TRBV6-1; size: once; D: NA; CDR3: CASSEGLPPYEQYF; DNA: TGTGCCAGCAGTGAAGGACTCCCTCCCTACGAGCAGTACTTC
J: TRBJ1-6; V: TRBV4-2; size: few; D: NA; CDR3: CASSQDFLRSSYNSPLHF; DNA: TGTGCCAGCAGCCAAGATTTCCTCAGGAGCTCCTATAATTCACCCCTCCACTTT
J: TRBJ1-1; V: TRBV10-3; size: NA; D: NA; CDR3: CAISGRADRNTEAFF; DNA: TGTGCCATCTCAGGCCGTGCAGATCGGAACACTGAAGCTTTCTTT
J: TRBJ2-6; V: TRBV5-1; size: NA; D: TRBD2; CDR3: CASRVNGGNVLTF; DNA: TGCGCCAGCAGGGTCAACGGGGGGAACGTCCTGACTTTC
J: TRBJ2-7; V: TRBV7-2; size: few; D: NA; CDR3: CASSLDAQTYEQYF; DNA: TGTGCCAGCAGCTTAGATGCGCAAACCTACGAGCAGTACTTC
J: TRBJ2-3; V: TRBV6-1; size: NA; D: TRBD2; CDR3: CASSASPSGRSDTQYF; DNA: TGTGCCAGCAGTGCGTCCCCCAGCGGGAGATCAGATACGCAGTATTTT
J: TRBJ2-6; V: TRBV5-4; size: NA; D: TRBD2; CDR3: CASSPGGAGSGANVLTF; DNA: TGTGCCAGCAGCCCCGGGGGGGCGGGGTCTGGGGCCAACGTCCTGACTTTC
J: TRBJ2-1; V: TRBV5-4; size: NA; D: TRBD1; CDR3: CASSLRDRGLYEQFF; DNA: TGTGCCAGCAGCCTCCGGGACAGGGGATTGTATGAGCAGTTCTTC
J: TRBJ2-1; V: TRBV5-1; size: NA; D: TRBD2; CDR3: CASSFLAGSSNEQFF; DNA: TGCGCCAGCAGCTTCCTAGCGGGAAGTTCCAATGAGCAGTTCTTC
J: TRBJ2-5; V: TRBV2; size: NA; D: TRBD1; CDR3: CASSAGTGLKLGETQYF; DNA: TGTGCCAGCAGTGCCGGGACAGGCCTTAAATTGGGAGAGACCCAGTACTTC
J: TRBJ2-2; V: TRBV5-1; size: NA; D: NA; CDR3: CASSLRQGGTGELFF; DNA: TGCGCCAGCAGCCTCCGACAGGGAGGGACCGGGGAGCTGTTTTTT
J: TRBJ2-3; V: TRBV27; size: NA; D: TRBD2; CDR3: CASSLKRGTDTQYF; DNA: TGTGCCAGCAGTTTAAAGCGGGGGACAGATACGCAGTATTTT
J: TRBJ1-1; V: TRBV6-1; size: NA; D: NA; CDR3: CASSVGDDTEAFF; DNA: TGTGCCAGCAGTGTCGGTGATGACACTGAAGCTTTCTTT
J: TRBJ2-7; V: TRBV5-1; size: NA; D: TRBD2; CDR3: CASSLDPFLAGRYEQYF; DNA: TGCGCCAGCAGCTTGGACCCCTTCCTAGCGGGAAGGTACGAGCAGTACTTC
J: TRBJ1-3; V: TRBV5-1; size: NA; D: NA; CDR3: CASSQGGTGNTIYF; DNA: TGCGCCAGCAGTCAAGGGGGAACTGGAAACACCATATATTTT
J: TRBJ2-5; V: TRBV4-3; size: many; D: NA; CDR3: CASSHIAFQETQYF; DNA: TGCGCCAGCAGCCACATAGCGTTCCAAGAGACCCAGTACTTC
J: TRBJ1-4; V: TRBV9; size: once; D: TRBD1; CDR3: CASSAYRGRTNEKLFF; DNA: TGTGCCAGCAGCGCATACAGGGGGCGGACTAATGAAAAACTGTTTTTT
J: TRBJ1-2; V: TRBV6-4; size: few; D: NA; CDR3: CASSNGAKGYTF; DNA: TGTGCCAGCAGTAACGGGGCTAAGGGCTACACCTTC
J: TRBJ2-7; V: TRBV18; size: NA; D: NA; CDR3: CASSPSRTESEQYF; DNA: TGTGCCAGCTCACCAAGTAGGACTGAATCCGAGCAGTACTTC
J: TRBJ2-7; V: TRBV5-1; size: NA; D: TRBD1; CDR3: CASSPGTVGSYEQYF; DNA: TGCGCCAGCAGCCCGGGGACAGTTGGCTCCTACGAGCAGTACTTC
J: TRBJ1-3; V: TRBV30; size: NA; D: NA; CDR3: CAWSVGNWDTIYF; DNA: TGTGCCTGGAGTGTGGGAAACTGGGACACCATATATTTT
J: TRBJ1-5; V: TRBV5-1; size: NA; D: NA; CDR3: CASSLGLGSQPQHF; DNA: TGCGCCAGCAGCTTGGGGCTGGGATCTCAGCCCCAGCATTTT
J: TRBJ1-3; V: TRBV5-1; size: NA; D: NA; CDR3: CASSSVLSGNTIYF; DNA: TGCGCCAGCAGCTCGGTTTTGTCTGGAAACACCATATATTTT
J: TRBJ2-3; V: TRBV5-1; size: NA; D: NA; CDR3: CASSPPSDTQYF; DNA: TGCGCCAGCAGCCCCCCCTCCGATACGCAGTATTTT
J: TRBJ2-5; V: TRBV11-2; size: many; D: NA; CDR3: CASSFTRHPFGRETQYF; DNA: TGTGCCAGCAGCTTTACCCGTCATCCCTTCGGGAGAGAGACCCAGTACTTC
J: TRBJ1-2; V: TRBV27; size: NA; D: NA; CDR3: CASSPRGAYGYTF; DNA: TGTGCCAGCAGTCCCCGGGGCGCGTATGGCTACACCTTC